The rows below give T cell receptor beta chains drawn from one sample of a study of memory CD4+ T cells and cytomegalovirus serostatus. TCRdb's copy holds only in-frame clones and misses some; the assay was immunoSEQ multiplex PCR. The sample has about 57,000 clones, approximately 79% seen once. The sequencing sample was made of memory CD4+ T cells from blood. Source of these receptors: an adult in good health and CMV-seronegative. Each CDR3 is given with its conserved first and last residue. The D gene is left open where the match is weak. Some rows mark clone size as missing; the rest say once, few, many or name a class of expanded clone.

abundance | j_gene | v_gene | d_gene | CDR3nt | CDR3aa
few | TRBJ2-2 | TRBV6-6 | . | TGTGCCAGCAGTTACTCGGGCGGCACCGGGGAGCTGTTTTTT | CASSYSGGTGELFF
. | TRBJ2-1 | TRBV7-3 | . | TGTGCCAGCAGCCTGGGCGAATACAATGAGCAGTTCTTC | CASSLGEYNEQFF
. | TRBJ2-5 | TRBV28 | . | TGTGCCAGCAGTCCCTGGGGGGAAGAGACCCAGTACTTC | CASSPWGEETQYF
. | TRBJ1-2 | TRBV2 | TRBD1 | TGTGCCAGCAGCGCGGACAGGAGTAACTATGGCTACACCTTC | CASSADRSNYGYTF
. | TRBJ1-5 | TRBV7-2 | . | TGTGCCAGCAGCCCCCTTAGGGGGGGGTTCGGTAGCAATCAGCCCCAGCATTTT | CASSPLRGGFGSNQPQHF
. | TRBJ2-7 | TRBV5-1 | . | TGCGCCAGTAAGCTTGAAGCGGGCCCAACTTACGAGCAGTACTTC | CASKLEAGPTYEQYF
. | TRBJ2-7 | TRBV7-8 | TRBD1 | TGTGCCAGCAGCTTCGGAGGACAGGGAATCTACGAGCAGTACTTC | CASSFGGQGIYEQYF
. | TRBJ1-1 | TRBV7-9 | . | TGTGCCAGCAGCCCGCGGGGGGCGGACACTGAAGCTTTCTTT | CASSPRGADTEAFF
. | TRBJ2-3 | TRBV27 | . | TGTGCCAGCAGCCGACCCGATTCAGATACGCAGTATTTT | CASSRPDSDTQYF
. | TRBJ1-5 | TRBV10-3 | . | TGTGCCATCAGTGAGCGCGCAGGGAACCAGCCCCAGCATTTT | CAISERAGNQPQHF
. | TRBJ2-5 | TRBV10-3 | . | TGTGCCATCAGTGAAGGGCCGGAGGCCCAGTACTTC | CAISEGPEAQYF
. | TRBJ2-1 | TRBV5-1 | . | TGCGCCAGCAGCTTGACCGGGGCCGCCTACAATGAGCAGTTCTTC | CASSLTGAAYNEQFF
. | TRBJ1-2 | TRBV11-3 | . | TGTGCCAGCAGCTTAGAGGGGGTCTACCTCTCCCATCCCATATATGGCTACACCTTC | CASSLEGVYLSHPIYGYTF
. | TRBJ1-5 | TRBV5-1 | . | TGCGCCAGCAGCTTGGGGGATACTAATCAGCCCCAGCATTTT | CASSLGDTNQPQHF
. | TRBJ1-2 | TRBV29-1 | TRBD1 | TGCAGCGGATGGGACAGCATCTATGGCTACACCTTC | CSGWDSIYGYTF
. | TRBJ2-5 | TRBV27 | TRBD2 | TGTGCCACCCAGGACTTCCGGGGGGTAGAGACCCAGTACTTC | CATQDFRGVETQYF
. | TRBJ1-2 | TRBV2 | . | TGTGCCAGCAGTGAAGCGCGGGACTCGGGCTACACCTTC | CASSEARDSGYTF
. | TRBJ2-1 | TRBV7-2 | . | TGTGCCAGCAGCCTACAGTCCTCCAATGAGCAGTTCTTC | CASSLQSSNEQFF
once | TRBJ1-6 | TRBV19 | TRBD1 | TGTGCCAGCAGGGAGGGGGCCGGAGAGGTGGCGTTCTCACCCCTCCACTTT | CASREGAGEVAFSPLHF
. | TRBJ1-1 | TRBV4-2 | . | TGTGCCAGCAGCCAGACTGAGAACACTGAAGCTTTCTTT | CASSQTENTEAFF
. | TRBJ1-3 | TRBV2 | . | TGTGCCAGGTCAACGGACAGCGGTCCCTCTGGAAACACCATATATTTT | CARSTDSGPSGNTIYF
. | TRBJ2-7 | TRBV15 | . | TGTGCCACCAGCAGTGTTGATGGCGAGCAGTACTTC | CATSSVDGEQYF
. | TRBJ2-3 | TRBV6-1 | . | TGTGCCACCCAACTTTCTCCCGGAGATACGCAGTATTTT | CATQLSPGDTQYF
. | TRBJ1-2 | TRBV7-9 | . | TGTGCCAGCAGCCCGGTTGGGGGGAGCTATGGCTACACCTTC | CASSPVGGSYGYTF
. | TRBJ2-3 | TRBV2 | TRBD1 | TGTGCCAGCAGTGCACAGGGGTCCACAGATACGCAGTATTTT | CASSAQGSTDTQYF
. | TRBJ1-3 | TRBV29-1 | . | TGCAGCGTTGAATCACGACAGGGAAACACCATATATTTT | CSVESRQGNTIYF
. | TRBJ2-2 | TRBV19 | TRBD1 | TGTGCCGGATCCTCGGGGACAGGGTCAACCGGGGAGCTGTTTTTT | CAGSSGTGSTGELFF
. | TRBJ2-7 | TRBV18 | . | TGTGCCAGCTCAGCAAAGGGGGACGAGCAGTACTTC | CASSAKGDEQYF
once | TRBJ2-2 | TRBV15 | . | TGTGCCACCAGCAGAGATTTTCCGAGCACCGGGGAGCTGTTTTTT | CATSRDFPSTGELFF
. | TRBJ1-4 | TRBV18 | TRBD1 | TGTGCCAGCTCACCGGGACAGGGTTTAGCTAATGAAAAACTGTTTTTT | CASSPGQGLANEKLFF
few | TRBJ2-5 | TRBV2 | . | TGTGCCAGCAGTGAACTAGCTCTCGGGGTAGAGACCCAGTACTTC | CASSELALGVETQYF